The 5 T cell receptor beta chains below were found in one sample sequenced in a study of cytomegalovirus exposure and HLA in healthy donors. The PCR made use of 60 Vbeta and 13 Jbeta primers. The method was immunoSEQ multiplex PCR; TCRdb's version includes in-frame clones alone and lacks a portion of them. The sample records over 150,000 clones, approximately 73% being singletons. Input material: PBMCs. The receptors were gathered from a woman between 18 and 29 years old in good health and CMV-seropositive.

This rearrangement joins TRBV30 to TRBJ2-1; the D gene is possibly TRBD2 (5 bases). Looked up from germline, CDR1 is GTSNPN and CDR2 is SVGIG (reference sequence). The CDR3 loop spans 13 amino acids. The V end lost 1 base, the J end lost 9 bases, and 13 bases lay between the germline ends. CDR3 loop: CAWSELEFGEQFF. CDR3 DNA sequence: TGTGCCTGGAGTGAACTAGAGTTTGGTGAGCAGTTCTTC.

The chain is built from TRBV5-4 and TRBJ1-5; TRBD1 aligns across 7 bases. V was clipped by 4 bases and J by 6 bases; unmatched bases: 10. The V gene's germline CDR1 is SGHNT and CDR2 YYREEE (reference sequence). The CDR3 runs to 15 residues. The CDR3 reads CASSRGGQGGQPQHF. CDR3 in DNA: TGTGCCAGCAGCCGCGGCGGGCAGGGGGGTCAGCCCCAGCATTTT.

The rearrangement links TRBV11-2 to TRBJ2-1; 16 nucleotides match TRBD2. From germline, CDR1 is SGHAT and CDR2 FQNNGV. The CDR3 extends over 16 amino acids. Unmatched junction bases numbered 3, after V lost 3 bases and J lost 7 bases. The CDR3 coding sequence is TGTGCCAGCAGCTTGGGACTAGCGGGGGGGCGTAATGAGCAGTTCTTC. Residues: CASSLGLAGGRNEQFF.

The chain combines TRBV7-4 with TRBJ2-1; 8 bases fit TRBD2. Germline assignment: CDR1 SGHVT and CDR2 SQSDAQ. This CDR3 region has 17 residues. The ends lost 2 bases at V and 3 bases at J; junction bases unmatched: 9. This CDR3 is CASSLFVGLDIYNEQFF. CDR3 nucleotides: TGTGCCAGCAGCTTATTTGTGGGACTAGATATCTACAATGAGCAGTTCTTC.

This clone was detected only a few times. The rearrangement links TRBV5-1 to TRBJ2-5; weak D call: TRBD1 (5 bases). The germline V and J ends were trimmed by 3 bases and 2 bases, with 20 bases remaining between them. CDR3 length equals 17 residues. Germline V gives CDR1 SGHRS, CDR2 YFSETQ. The DNA for the CDR3 is TGCGCCAGCAGCTCAACCCCAGGGCCGGTGGGGCAAGAGACCCAGTACTTC. Translation gives CASSSTPGPVGQETQYF.